This record concerns one T cell receptor beta chain sequence. Its antigen is undetermined. The germline gives CDR1 SNHLY, CDR2 FYNNEI. V was cut by 7 bases and J by 2 bases, with 12 bases left in between. The CDR3 contains 14 residues. The sample comes from a study of cytomegalovirus exposure and HLA in healthy donors. With 60 Vbeta and 13 Jbeta primers, the PCR was carried out. The method was immunoSEQ multiplex PCR; TCRdb's version includes in-frame clones alone and lacks a portion of them. The sample lists about 130,000 clones, about 80% occurring once. General observations from the study: Later analysis identified 16,951 TCR beta sequences associated with HLA alleles, using a false discovery rate threshold of 0.05. Later analysis indicated greater clonal expansion among HLA-associated TCR beta chains than among equally common other chains.

The chain employs TRBV2 and TRBJ1-5; D remains unclear. The receptor comes from a man aged 40-49 years in good health and CMV-seronegative. Input material: PBMCs. CDR3 amino acids: CASTRVIGNQPQHF. CDR3 nucleotide sequence: TGTGCCAGCACTCGGGTGATCGGCAATCAGCCCCAGCATTTT.